The entry below describes one T cell receptor beta chain. J was trimmed by 4 bases and V by 6 bases; bases with no gene match: 6. Germline-derived CDR1 and CDR2 are LNHDA and SQIVND (reference sequence). This CDR3 spans 15 amino acids. The PCR made use of 60 Vbeta and 13 Jbeta primers. Repertoires were generated with immunoSEQ multiplex PCR, while TCRdb's copy carries only in-frame clones and drops some. Of 130,000 or so clones listed, roughly 75% are singletons. The sample originates from a study of cytomegalovirus exposure and HLA in healthy donors. The TCR comes from a man aged 25 to 45 in good health and CMV-seronegative. Sequenced material: PBMCs. This chain links TRBV19 with TRBJ2-2; the match to TRBD1 covers 9 bases. For the CDR3, the DNA is TGTGCCAGTAGCTCCGGGACAGGGTTCACCGGGGAGCTGTTTTTT. Translating it yields CASSSGTGFTGELFF. Full variable domain (missing parts from reference TRBV19 and TRBJ2-2): DGGITQSPKYLFRKEGQNVTLSCEQNLNHDAMYWYRQDPGQGLRLIYYSQIVNDFQKGDIAEGYSVSREKKESFPLTVTSAQKNPTAFYLCASSSGTGFTGELFFGEGSRLTVL.